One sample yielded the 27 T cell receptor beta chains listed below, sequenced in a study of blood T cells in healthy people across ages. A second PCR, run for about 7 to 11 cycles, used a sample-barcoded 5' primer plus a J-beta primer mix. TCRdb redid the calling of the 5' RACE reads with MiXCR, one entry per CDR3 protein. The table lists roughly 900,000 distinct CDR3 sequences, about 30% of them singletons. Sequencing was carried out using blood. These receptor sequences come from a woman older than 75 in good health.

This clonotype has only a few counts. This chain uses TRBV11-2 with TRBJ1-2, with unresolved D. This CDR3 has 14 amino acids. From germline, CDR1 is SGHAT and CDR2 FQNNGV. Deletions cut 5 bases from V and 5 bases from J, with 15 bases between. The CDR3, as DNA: TGTGCCAGCAGCGAGAGGGCTGAGCTTTATGGCTACACCTTC. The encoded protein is CASSERAELYGYTF.

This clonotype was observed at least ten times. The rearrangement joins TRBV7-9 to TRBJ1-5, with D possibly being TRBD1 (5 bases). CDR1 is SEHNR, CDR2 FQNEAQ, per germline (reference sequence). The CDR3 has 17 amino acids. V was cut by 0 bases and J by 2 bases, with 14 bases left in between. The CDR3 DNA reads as TGTGCCAGCAGCTTAGCGGGGACTGGGAAGGGCAATCAGCCCCAGCATTTT. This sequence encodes CASSLAGTGKGNQPQHF.

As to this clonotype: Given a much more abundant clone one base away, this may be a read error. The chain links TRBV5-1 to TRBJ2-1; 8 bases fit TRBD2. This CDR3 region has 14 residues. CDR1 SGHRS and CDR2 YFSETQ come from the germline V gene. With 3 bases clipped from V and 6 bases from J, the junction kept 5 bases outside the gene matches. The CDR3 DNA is TGCGCCAGCAGCTGGGAACTAGCGGTCAATGAGCAGTTCTTC. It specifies CASSWELAVNEQFF.

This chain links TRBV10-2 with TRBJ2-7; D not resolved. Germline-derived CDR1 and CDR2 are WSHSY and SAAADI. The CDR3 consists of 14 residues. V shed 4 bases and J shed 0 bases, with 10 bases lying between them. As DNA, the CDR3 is TGCGCCAGCAGTGGGGGTGATAGCTCCTACGAGCAGTACTTC. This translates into CASSGGDSSYEQYF.

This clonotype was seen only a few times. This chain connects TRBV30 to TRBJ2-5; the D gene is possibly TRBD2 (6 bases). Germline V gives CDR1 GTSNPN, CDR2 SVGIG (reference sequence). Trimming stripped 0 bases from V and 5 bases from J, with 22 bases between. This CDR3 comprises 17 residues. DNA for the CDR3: TGTGCCTGGAGTGTAGCCCGGACGAAGGGAGGTCGGGAGACCCAGTACTTC. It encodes CAWSVARTKGGRETQYF.

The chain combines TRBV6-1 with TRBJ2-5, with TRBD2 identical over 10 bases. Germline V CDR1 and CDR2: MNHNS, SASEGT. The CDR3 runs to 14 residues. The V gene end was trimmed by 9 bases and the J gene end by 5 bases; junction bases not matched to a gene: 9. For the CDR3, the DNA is TGTGCCAGTAGTAGGACTAGCGGATTGGAGACCCAGTACTTC. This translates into CASSRTSGLETQYF.

The CDR3 spells CASSQDSPGQGTDTQYF. The CDR3 DNA is TGTGCCAGCAGCCAAGATAGCCCGGGACAGGGCACAGATACGCAGTATTTT. The chain employs TRBV14 and TRBJ2-3; the match to TRBD1 covers 8 bases. Trimming took 0 bases from V and 1 from J; bases not matched to a gene: 6. CDR1 SGHDN and CDR2 FVKESK come from the germline V gene. The CDR3 runs 17 residues.

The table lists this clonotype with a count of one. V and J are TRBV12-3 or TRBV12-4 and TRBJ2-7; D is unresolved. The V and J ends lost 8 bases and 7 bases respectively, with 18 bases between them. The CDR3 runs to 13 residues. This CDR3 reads CASHLGSYNEQYF. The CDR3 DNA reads TGTGCCAGCCACCTGGGCTCCTACAATGAGCAGTACTTC.

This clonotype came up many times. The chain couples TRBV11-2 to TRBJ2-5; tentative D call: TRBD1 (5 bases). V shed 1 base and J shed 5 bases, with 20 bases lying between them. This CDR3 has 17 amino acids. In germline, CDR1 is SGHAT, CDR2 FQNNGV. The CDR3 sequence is CASSLVPDWGHIETQYF. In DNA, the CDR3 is TGTGCCAGCAGCTTAGTACCGGATTGGGGCCACATTGAGACCCAGTACTTC.

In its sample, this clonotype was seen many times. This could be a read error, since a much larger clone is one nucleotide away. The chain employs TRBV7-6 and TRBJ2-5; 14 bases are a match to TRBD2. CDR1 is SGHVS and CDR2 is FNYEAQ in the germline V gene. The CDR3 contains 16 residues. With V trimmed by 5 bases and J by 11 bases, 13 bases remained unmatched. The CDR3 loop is CASSQRTSGGFNEQYF. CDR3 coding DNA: TGTGCCAGCAGCCAACGGACTAGCGGGGGGTTTAATGAGCAGTACTTC.

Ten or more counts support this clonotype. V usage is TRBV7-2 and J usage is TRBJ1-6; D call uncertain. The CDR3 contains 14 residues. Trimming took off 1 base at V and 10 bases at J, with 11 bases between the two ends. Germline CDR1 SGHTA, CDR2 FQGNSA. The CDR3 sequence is CASSLGGNRSPLHF. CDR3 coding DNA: TGTGCCAGCAGCTTAGGCGGGAATCGCTCACCCCTCCACTTT.

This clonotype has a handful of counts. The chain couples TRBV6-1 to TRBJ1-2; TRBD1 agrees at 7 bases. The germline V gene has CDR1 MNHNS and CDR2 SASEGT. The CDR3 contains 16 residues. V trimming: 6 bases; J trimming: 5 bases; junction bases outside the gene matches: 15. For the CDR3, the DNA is TGTGCCAGCAGAGACTTATTACGACAGGGAATTTATGGCTACACCTTC. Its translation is CASRDLLRQGIYGYTF.

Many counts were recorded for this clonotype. CDR3 protein: CSAGGTYTF. As DNA, the CDR3 is TGCAGTGCGGGGGGGACTTACACCTTC. This chain joins TRBV20-1 and TRBJ1-2, with D maybe TRBD1 (5 bases). V was pared by 6 bases and J by 11 bases, with 10 bases between. The CDR3 consists of 9 residues. Per the germline V gene, CDR1 is DFQATT and CDR2 is SNEGSKA (reference sequence).

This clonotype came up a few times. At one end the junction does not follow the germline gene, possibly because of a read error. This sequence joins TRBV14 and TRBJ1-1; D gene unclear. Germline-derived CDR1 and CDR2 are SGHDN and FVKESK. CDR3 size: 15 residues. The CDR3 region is CASGQEARLNTEAFF. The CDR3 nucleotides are TGTGCCAGCGGCCAAGAGGCTCGGTTGAACACTGAAGCTTTCTTT.

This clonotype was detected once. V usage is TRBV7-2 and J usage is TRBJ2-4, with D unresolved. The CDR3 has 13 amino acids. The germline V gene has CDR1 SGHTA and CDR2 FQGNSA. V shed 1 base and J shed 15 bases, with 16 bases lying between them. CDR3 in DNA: TGTGCCAGCAGCTTAGACATGGCAAATACGCGGTACTTC. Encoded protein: CASSLDMANTRYF.

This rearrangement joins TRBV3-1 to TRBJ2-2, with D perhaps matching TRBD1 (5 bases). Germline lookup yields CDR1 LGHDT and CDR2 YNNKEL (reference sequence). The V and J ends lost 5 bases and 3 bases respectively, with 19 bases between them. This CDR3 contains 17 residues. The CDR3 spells CASSISYRMSYTGELFF. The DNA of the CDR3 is TGTGCCAGCAGCATAAGCTACAGGATGAGCTACACCGGGGAGCTGTTTTTT.

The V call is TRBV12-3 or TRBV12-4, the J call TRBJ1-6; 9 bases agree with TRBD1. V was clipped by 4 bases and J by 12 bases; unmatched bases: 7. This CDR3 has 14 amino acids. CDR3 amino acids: CASSSDRGQRPLHF. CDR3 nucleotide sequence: TGTGCCAGCAGTTCGGACAGGGGACAGCGACCCCTCCACTTT.

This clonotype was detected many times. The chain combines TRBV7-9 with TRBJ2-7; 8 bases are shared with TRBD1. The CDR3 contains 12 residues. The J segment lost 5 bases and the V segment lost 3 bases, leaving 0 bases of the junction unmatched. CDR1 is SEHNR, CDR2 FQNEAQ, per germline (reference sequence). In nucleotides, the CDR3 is TGTGCCAGCAGCTTGACAGGGGACGAGCAGTACTTC. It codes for CASSLTGDEQYF.

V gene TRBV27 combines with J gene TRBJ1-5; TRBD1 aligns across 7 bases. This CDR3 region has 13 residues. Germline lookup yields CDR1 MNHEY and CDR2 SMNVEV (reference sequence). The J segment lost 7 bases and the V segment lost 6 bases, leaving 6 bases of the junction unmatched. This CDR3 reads CASSSDRSQPQHF. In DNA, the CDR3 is TGTGCCAGCAGCTCGGACAGGTCGCAGCCCCAGCATTTT.

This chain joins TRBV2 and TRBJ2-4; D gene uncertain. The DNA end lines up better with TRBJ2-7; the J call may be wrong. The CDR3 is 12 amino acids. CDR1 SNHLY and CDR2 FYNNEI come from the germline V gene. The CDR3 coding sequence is TGTGCCAGCAGTGCCGACTGGTACGAGCAGTACTTC. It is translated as CASSADWYEQYF.

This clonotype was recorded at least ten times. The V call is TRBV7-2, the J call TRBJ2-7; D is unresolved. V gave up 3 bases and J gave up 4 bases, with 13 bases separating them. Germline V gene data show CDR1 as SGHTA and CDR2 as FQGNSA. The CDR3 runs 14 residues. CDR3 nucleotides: TGTGCCAGCAGCTTCGGTGACCTTAGGTACGAGCAGTACTTC. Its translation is CASSFGDLRYEQYF.

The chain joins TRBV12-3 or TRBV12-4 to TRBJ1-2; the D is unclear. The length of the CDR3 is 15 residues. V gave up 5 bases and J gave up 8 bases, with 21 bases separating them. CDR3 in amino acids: CASSSGVGSARGYTF. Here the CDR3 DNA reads TGTGCCAGCAGTAGCGGAGTCGGTTCAGCTCGGGGCTACACCTTC.

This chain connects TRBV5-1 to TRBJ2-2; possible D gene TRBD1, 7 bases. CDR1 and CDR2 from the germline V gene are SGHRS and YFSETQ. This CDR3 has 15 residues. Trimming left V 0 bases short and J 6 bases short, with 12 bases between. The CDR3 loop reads CASSLGQGGSGELFF. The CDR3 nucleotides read TGCGCCAGCAGCTTGGGACAGGGAGGTTCCGGGGAGCTGTTTTTT.

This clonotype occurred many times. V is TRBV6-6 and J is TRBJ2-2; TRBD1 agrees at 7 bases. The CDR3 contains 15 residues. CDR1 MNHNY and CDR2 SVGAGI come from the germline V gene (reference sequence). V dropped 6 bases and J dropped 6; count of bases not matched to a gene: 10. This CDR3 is CASRLTGMSAGELFF. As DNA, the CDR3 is TGTGCCAGCAGGTTGACAGGGATGTCAGCCGGGGAGCTGTTTTTT.

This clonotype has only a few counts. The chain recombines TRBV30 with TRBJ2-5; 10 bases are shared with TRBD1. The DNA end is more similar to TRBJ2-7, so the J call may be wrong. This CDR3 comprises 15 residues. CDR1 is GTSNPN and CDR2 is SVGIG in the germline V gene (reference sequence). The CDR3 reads CAWRIGRDRGYEQYF. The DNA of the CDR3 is TGTGCCTGGCGAATAGGGCGGGACAGGGGCTACGAGCAGTACTTC.

As DNA, the CDR3 is TGCAGTGCTAGTCGTGGGGGGGCGGGGACCGGGGAGCTGTTTTTT. Translation gives CSASRGGAGTGELFF. This chain uses TRBV20-1 with TRBJ2-2, with D possibly being TRBD2 (7 bases). Germline loops: CDR1 DFQATT, CDR2 SNEGSKA (reference sequence). This CDR3 is built from 15 residues. With 3 bases removed from V and 5 bases from J, the gap between germline ends came to 16 bases.

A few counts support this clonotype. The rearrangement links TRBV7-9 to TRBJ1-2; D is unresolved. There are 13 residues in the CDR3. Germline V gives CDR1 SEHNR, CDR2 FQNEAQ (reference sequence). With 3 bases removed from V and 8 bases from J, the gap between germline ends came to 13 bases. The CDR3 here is CASSFVGVGGYTF. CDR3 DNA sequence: TGTGCCAGCAGCTTCGTGGGAGTAGGAGGCTACACCTTC.